This TCR beta chain derives from a study of regulatory T cells in long-lasting Graves disease. After removal of 4 bases from V and 5 bases from J, the junction contained 9 bases not matched to a gene. CDR3 length: 16 amino acids. Per the germline V gene, CDR1 is SGHRS and CDR2 is YFSETQ. A remark on this clonotype: Its specificity is not known.

Notes on the study in general: Persistent disease favored TRBV28, TRBJ1-2 and TRBJ2-5.

For TCR beta, libraries came from iRepertoire HTBI primers and Arm-PCR of CDR3 regions. Each CDR3 protein is one row after TCRdb ran MiXCR on the multiplex PCR reads. This table holds about 560,000 distinct CDR3 sequences, about 16% found once. Time point indicated: newly diagnosed GD, antithyroid drugs for less than 3 months. The TCR library was made from RNA that had been extracted from PBMCs in TRIzol. This same sample was also taken into another study, of T cells in Graves' hyperthyroidism and ophthalmopathy.

This TCR was recovered from a man younger than 30 with Graves disease. This specimen consisted of peripheral blood mononuclear cells (PBMCs), obtained at new diagnosis, from a patient treated with antithyroid drugs. The chain couples TRBV5-1 to TRBJ1-1, with TRBD1 matching over 12 bases. CDR3 in DNA: TGCGCCAGCAGCCCCGGGACAGGGGGCGCGGGGACTGAAGCTTTCTTT. The encoded protein is CASSPGTGGAGTEAFF.